Shown below are 16 T cell receptor beta chains from a single sample sequenced in a study of cytomegalovirus exposure and HLA in healthy donors (dated by TCRdb to about 2017). The library was built by means of the immunoSEQ multiplex PCR assay. For the multiplex PCR, a mixture combining 60 forward primers for TCR Vbeta segments and 13 reverse primers for TCR Jbeta segments was used. TCRdb mirrors the immuneACCESS table, restricted to in-frame sequences. Some clones are absent from its copies; in checked studies, under half trace to an unresolved V gene, and the reason for the others is unknown. The sample table lists about 190,000 clones, around 86% of them with a count of one. The ten largest clones represent 10% of the sample. Sequencing input: PBMCs. The receptors were sampled from a woman in her fifties or sixties in good health and CMV-seropositive.

The genes are TRBV7-2 and TRBJ1-5; 7 bases align to TRBD1. CDR3 length: 15 amino acids. J lost 4 bases, V lost 3 bases, and 6 bases had no gene match. Germline values: CDR1 SGHTA, CDR2 FQGNSA. Written as DNA, the CDR3 is TGTGCCAGCAGCTTCCTCTCGGGACAGAATCAGCCCCAGCATTTT. Its translation is CASSFLSGQNQPQHF. Drawing the rest from reference TRBV7-2 and TRBJ1-5, the complete variable domain is GAGVSQSPSNKVTEKGKDVELRCDPISGHTALYWYRQSLGQGLEFLIYFQGNSAPDKSGLPSDRFSAERTGGSVSTLTIQRTQQEDSAVYLCASSFLSGQNQPQHFGDGTRLSIL.

V and J are TRBV19 and TRBJ2-5; maybe TRBD1 (5 bases). The V gene lost 6 bases and the J gene lost 5 bases, with 16 bases spanning the gap. The CDR3 is made up of 14 amino acids. Germline V gene data show CDR1 as LNHDA and CDR2 as SQIVND (reference sequence). The CDR3 DNA follows: TGTGCCAGTAGCGCCTTGGGGTCAGGGGAGACCCAGTACTTC. Translating it yields CASSALGSGETQYF.

CDR3 in amino acids: CSVGGARTGSQETQYF. CDR3 sequence (DNA): TGCAGCGTTGGAGGGGCCCGGACAGGGTCTCAAGAGACCCAGTACTTC. The chain employs TRBV29-1 and TRBJ2-5, with TRBD1 matching 8 bases. The trim removed 4 bases at V and 2 bases at J, leaving 12 bases unmatched. CDR1 SQVTM and CDR2 ANQGSEA come from the germline V gene. The CDR3 runs to 16 residues.

This clone was found once. The chain uses TRBV9 and TRBJ2-7; 7 bases fit TRBD1. Germline loops: CDR1 SGDLS, CDR2 YYNGEE. Germline trimming cut 4 bases from V and 2 bases from J; bases unmatched to any gene: 12. CDR3 size: 16 residues. The CDR3 is CASSPGSAGGTYEQYF. In DNA, the CDR3 is TGTGCCAGCAGCCCGGGATCGGCAGGGGGAACCTACGAGCAGTACTTC.

The rearrangement uses TRBV7-9 and TRBJ2-5; D not resolved. The length of the CDR3 is 12 residues. V dropped 2 bases and J dropped 5 bases, with 6 bases sitting between them. Per germline, CDR1 SEHNR and CDR2 FQNEAQ (reference sequence). CDR3 DNA: TGTGCCAGCAGCTTAAGTCGGGAGACCCAGTACTTC. It codes for CASSLSRETQYF.

The CDR3 sequence: CASSTQATLRALHF. DNA of the CDR3: TGTGCCAGCAGCACACAGGCTACCCTCCGGGCCCTCCACTTT. V gene TRBV28 combines with J gene TRBJ1-6, with a weak D call TRBD1 (5 bases). The CDR3 contains 14 residues. With 6 bases removed from V and 14 bases from J, the gap between germline ends came to 20 bases. CDR1 is MDHEN and CDR2 is SYDVKM in the germline V gene.

The chain uses TRBV7-9 and TRBJ1-1, with unresolved D. Looked up from germline, CDR1 is SEHNR and CDR2 is FQNEAQ (reference sequence). The CDR3 extends over 14 amino acids. Trimming stripped 3 bases from V and 0 bases from J, with 8 bases between. In DNA, the CDR3 is TGTGCCAGCAGCTTCACAGTCATGAACACTGAAGCTTTCTTT. Its translation: CASSFTVMNTEAFF.

The table lists this clone with a few counts. The genes are TRBV7-9 and TRBJ2-7; TRBD1 agrees at 9 bases. This CDR3 spans 15 amino acids. CDR1 and CDR2 (germline): SEHNR, FQNEAQ (reference sequence). The ends lost 1 base at V and 0 bases at J; junction bases unmatched: 1. The CDR3, as DNA: TGTGCCAGCAGCTTAGACAGGGGGCCCTCCTACGAGCAGTACTTC. It specifies CASSLDRGPSYEQYF.

The J gene is TRBJ2-7, the V gene TRBV27; 11 bases align to TRBD1. Germline loops: CDR1 MNHEY, CDR2 SMNVEV (reference sequence). This CDR3 region has 14 residues. The trim removed 6 bases at V and 6 bases at J, leaving 7 bases unmatched. Written as DNA, the CDR3 is TGTGCCAGCAGAGATGGACAGGGGGCGGGCGAGCAGTACTTC. As protein: CASRDGQGAGEQYF.

Here the CDR3 DNA reads TGCGCCAGCAGCCCGGGACTAGGTTCAGATACGCAGTATTTT. This translates into CASSPGLGSDTQYF. The chain combines TRBV4-1 with TRBJ2-3; the match to TRBD2 covers 8 bases. The CDR3 is 14 residues long. Germline V lookup: CDR1 MGHRA, CDR2 YSYEKL. V gave up 4 bases and J gave up 4 bases; unmatched junction bases: 4.

The chain combines TRBV30 with TRBJ2-1; possible D gene TRBD2, 6 bases. The CDR3 extends over 13 amino acids. V was clipped by 1 base and J by 6 bases, with 10 bases between them. Germline loops: CDR1 GTSNPN, CDR2 SVGIG (reference sequence). CDR3 DNA sequence: TGTGCCTGGAGTGGTGTAGCGGCCAATGAGCAGTTCTTC. This translates into CAWSGVAANEQFF.

The gene calls are TRBV4-1 and TRBJ1-5; 7 nucleotides agree with TRBD1. Per germline, CDR1 MGHRA and CDR2 YSYEKL. Trimming took 2 bases from V and 4 from J; bases not matched to a gene: 8. CDR3 length: 16 residues. For the CDR3, the DNA is TGCGCCAGCAGCCAAAACCCGGGACAGAAAAATCAGCCCCAGCATTTT. It codes for CASSQNPGQKNQPQHF.

The chain employs TRBV10-1 and TRBJ1-1, with a tentative D call TRBD1 (6 bases). The CDR3 spans 15 residues. V was pared by 3 bases and J by 0 bases, with 11 bases between. Looked up from germline, CDR1 is WNHNN and CDR2 is SYGVQD (reference sequence). Here the CDR3 reads CASSDRRTVNTEAFF. In DNA form, the CDR3 reads TGCGCCAGCAGTGATAGAAGGACAGTGAACACTGAAGCTTTCTTT.

This chain joins TRBV18 and TRBJ2-7, with a possible D match to TRBD1 (6 bases). The germline gives CDR1 KGHSH, CDR2 LQKENI. There are 17 residues in the CDR3. V lost 1 base, J lost 0 bases, and 16 bases lay in between. CDR3 sequence: CASSPLLSGVSSYEQYF. CDR3 in DNA: TGTGCCAGCTCACCACTCCTGTCAGGGGTAAGCTCCTACGAGCAGTACTTC.

The chain recombines TRBV6-5 with TRBJ2-7, with D perhaps TRBD2 (6 bases). Per germline, CDR1 MNHEY and CDR2 SVGAGI. Trimming took 4 bases from V and 2 from J, leaving 15 bases between them. This CDR3 comprises 15 residues. The CDR3 spells CASSSDETGAYEQYF. The CDR3 region has the DNA TGTGCCAGCAGTTCCGACGAGACGGGAGCCTACGAGCAGTACTTC.

V and J are TRBV28 and TRBJ1-2; D call uncertain. Germline V CDR1 and CDR2: MDHEN, SYDVKM. V was clipped by 4 bases and J by 8 bases, with 8 bases between them. There are 11 residues in the CDR3. The CDR3 loop reads CASSSPMGYTF. The CDR3 nucleotides read TGTGCCAGCAGTTCCCCAATGGGCTACACCTTC.